This is a list of T cell receptor beta chains from one sample in a study of blood T cell repertoires in COVID-19. Measured with immunoSEQ multiplex PCR; TCRdb has only the in-frame clones, and not every one. The table has 270,000 or so clones, 88% seen once; the top ten hold more than 0.95%. Source material: PBMCs or T cells enriched from blood (not recorded which). The receptors shown here come from a woman aged 40 to 50 with acute COVID-19. Each CDR3 is given with its conserved first and last residue. Each record gives: CDR3 DNA, CDR3 protein, clone size, V gene, D gene, J gene. The D gene is left open where the match is weak. A row's size may be missing; if present it is once, few, many or a size class.

CDR3nt: TGTGCCAGCAGCAGGACGCGGATAGCGGGAGTACGGAATGAGCAGTTCTTC
CDR3aa: CASSRTRIAGVRNEQFF
abundance: NA
v_gene: TRBV7-8
d_gene: TRBD2
j_gene: TRBJ2-1

CDR3nt: TGTGCCAGCAGTTTTCCGGACAGGGTGAACACTGAAGCTTTCTTT
CDR3aa: CASSFPDRVNTEAFF
abundance: NA
v_gene: TRBV28
d_gene: TRBD1
j_gene: TRBJ1-1

CDR3nt: TGTGCCAGCAGCACCCCCTGGAGGGGCTATCGGAATGAGCAGTTCTTC
CDR3aa: CASSTPWRGYRNEQFF
abundance: NA
v_gene: TRBV7-9
d_gene: NA
j_gene: TRBJ2-1

CDR3nt: TGTGCCAGCAGTTTACGAGACTATGGCTACACCTTC
CDR3aa: CASSLRDYGYTF
abundance: NA
v_gene: TRBV12-3/TRBV12-4
d_gene: NA
j_gene: TRBJ1-2

CDR3nt: TGTGCCAGCAGCTTGGGTTGGACTGAGTACACTGAAGCTTTCTTT
CDR3aa: CASSLGWTEYTEAFF
abundance: NA
v_gene: TRBV5-8
d_gene: NA
j_gene: TRBJ1-1

CDR3nt: TGTGCCAGCAATTTGGGACAGCTCTACGAGCAGTACTTC
CDR3aa: CASNLGQLYEQYF
abundance: NA
v_gene: TRBV12-3/TRBV12-4
d_gene: TRBD1
j_gene: TRBJ2-7

CDR3nt: TGTGCCAGCAGTGAATTAGCGGGCAAAGGAGGGACAGATACGCAGTATTTT
CDR3aa: CASSELAGKGGTDTQYF
abundance: once
v_gene: TRBV2
d_gene: TRBD2
j_gene: TRBJ2-3

CDR3nt: TGTGCCAGCAGTTACAATAGCGGGAGGACATCCTACGAGCAGTACTTC
CDR3aa: CASSYNSGRTSYEQYF
abundance: once
v_gene: TRBV6-5
d_gene: TRBD2
j_gene: TRBJ2-7

CDR3nt: TGCGCCAGCAGCGCCAGCGATCCAGCCGAGTATAATTCACCCCTCCACTTT
CDR3aa: CASSASDPAEYNSPLHF
abundance: NA
v_gene: TRBV5-1
d_gene: NA
j_gene: TRBJ1-6

CDR3nt: TGTGCCAGCAGCTCCCAAGGAGGGTATGAGCAGTTCTTC
CDR3aa: CASSSQGGYEQFF
abundance: NA
v_gene: TRBV7-2
d_gene: NA
j_gene: TRBJ2-1

CDR3nt: TGTGCCAGCAGCTTAGGACTAGCGGACACCGGGGAGCTGTTTTTT
CDR3aa: CASSLGLADTGELFF
abundance: NA
v_gene: TRBV11-3
d_gene: TRBD2
j_gene: TRBJ2-2

CDR3nt: TGTGCCACCAGTGAATCTAGTTACTCCTACAATGAGCAGTTCTTC
CDR3aa: CATSESSYSYNEQFF
abundance: NA
v_gene: TRBV24-1
d_gene: NA
j_gene: TRBJ2-1

CDR3nt: TGCGCCAGCAGCCTGAGACAGGGGACGAGAACTGAAGCTTTCTTT
CDR3aa: CASSLRQGTRTEAFF
abundance: once
v_gene: TRBV5-1
d_gene: TRBD1
j_gene: TRBJ1-1

CDR3nt: TGTGCCAGCAGCCCCGCAGGGGGCCAGGGTGAGACCCAGTACTTC
CDR3aa: CASSPAGGQGETQYF
abundance: NA
v_gene: TRBV6-2/TRBV6-3
d_gene: TRBD1
j_gene: TRBJ2-5

CDR3nt: TGTGCCAGCAGCTCGGACAGTATCACCTACAATGAGCAGTTCTTC
CDR3aa: CASSSDSITYNEQFF
abundance: once
v_gene: TRBV5-5
d_gene: NA
j_gene: TRBJ2-1

CDR3nt: TGTGCCATCAGTGAGTCGAAATCCCTACCCGTAGATACGCAGTATTTT
CDR3aa: CAISESKSLPVDTQYF
abundance: few
v_gene: TRBV10-3
d_gene: NA
j_gene: TRBJ2-3

CDR3nt: TGTGCCAGCAGCGAGACTAGCGGGAAGGATACGCAGTATTTT
CDR3aa: CASSETSGKDTQYF
abundance: NA
v_gene: TRBV7-9
d_gene: TRBD2
j_gene: TRBJ2-3

CDR3nt: TGTGCCAGCAGCCAGGGACAGGGTAACTATGGCTACACCTTC
CDR3aa: CASSQGQGNYGYTF
abundance: NA
v_gene: TRBV3-1/TRBV3-2
d_gene: TRBD1
j_gene: TRBJ1-2

CDR3nt: TGTGCCAGCAGCTCGGGATGGACTAGCGGGAGTTACGAGCAGTACTTC
CDR3aa: CASSSGWTSGSYEQYF
abundance: once
v_gene: TRBV5-4
d_gene: TRBD2
j_gene: TRBJ2-7

CDR3nt: TGTGCCAGCAGCCCCCGCGCCGGTGAAGCTTTCTTT
CDR3aa: CASSPRAGEAFF
abundance: NA
v_gene: TRBV7-9
d_gene: NA
j_gene: TRBJ1-1

CDR3nt: TGTGCCACCAGCAGAGATCTAGGCGGGAGGGAAGGCGGGGAGCTGTTTTTT
CDR3aa: CATSRDLGGREGGELFF
abundance: NA
v_gene: TRBV15
d_gene: TRBD2
j_gene: TRBJ2-2

CDR3nt: TGTGCCAGCAGTACTACAGGAGGGATGAACACTGAAGCTTTCTTT
CDR3aa: CASSTTGGMNTEAFF
abundance: NA
v_gene: TRBV28
d_gene: NA
j_gene: TRBJ1-1

CDR3nt: TGTGCCAGCAGCCGTGGGGACAGGGGGATCGCTGAAGCTTTCTTT
CDR3aa: CASSRGDRGIAEAFF
abundance: NA
v_gene: TRBV5-4
d_gene: TRBD1
j_gene: TRBJ1-1

CDR3nt: TGTGCCAGCAGCTTACGCAGGGGGACTGAAGCTTTCTTT
CDR3aa: CASSLRRGTEAFF
abundance: NA
v_gene: TRBV7-3
d_gene: TRBD1
j_gene: TRBJ1-1

CDR3nt: TGCGCCAGCAGCCAAGAACGGGACATCGCCGCCGGGGAGCTGTTTTTT
CDR3aa: CASSQERDIAAGELFF
abundance: NA
v_gene: TRBV4-3
d_gene: NA
j_gene: TRBJ2-2

CDR3nt: TGTGCCAGTAGCATAGGAGGTTCTGGCTACACCTTC
CDR3aa: CASSIGGSGYTF
abundance: NA
v_gene: TRBV19
d_gene: NA
j_gene: TRBJ1-2

CDR3nt: TGTGCCAGCAGCGTAGAGTTCCTAGCGGAAGATACGCAGTATTTT
CDR3aa: CASSVEFLAEDTQYF
abundance: NA
v_gene: TRBV9
d_gene: TRBD2
j_gene: TRBJ2-3

CDR3nt: TGTGCCAGCAAACAGGAACTTAGGGCCTACGAGCAGTACTTC
CDR3aa: CASKQELRAYEQYF
abundance: NA
v_gene: TRBV3-1/TRBV3-2
d_gene: NA
j_gene: TRBJ2-7

CDR3nt: TGTGCCAGCAGTTTATCGGGGGGACGGGGAATGAACACTGAAGCTTTCTTT
CDR3aa: CASSLSGGRGMNTEAFF
abundance: NA
v_gene: TRBV27
d_gene: NA
j_gene: TRBJ1-1

CDR3nt: TGTGCCAGCAGCTTCTTTAGCGATAGCACAGATACGCAGTATTTT
CDR3aa: CASSFFSDSTDTQYF
abundance: NA
v_gene: TRBV5-5
d_gene: NA
j_gene: TRBJ2-3

CDR3nt: TGTGCCAGCAGTCGAACAGGGGTCGACGAAGCTTTCTTT
CDR3aa: CASSRTGVDEAFF
abundance: NA
v_gene: TRBV6-5
d_gene: TRBD1
j_gene: TRBJ1-1

CDR3nt: TGTGCCAGCAGCTTAGACTATAGGACAGCACCGAACACCGGGGAGCTGTTTTTT
CDR3aa: CASSLDYRTAPNTGELFF
abundance: NA
v_gene: TRBV11-2
d_gene: NA
j_gene: TRBJ2-2

CDR3nt: TGTGCCATCAGTTCGGGAGACATGAACACTGAAGCTTTCTTT
CDR3aa: CAISSGDMNTEAFF
abundance: NA
v_gene: TRBV10-3
d_gene: NA
j_gene: TRBJ1-1

CDR3nt: TGTGCCAGTAGTATCCTACTAGCGGAGTTTAGTGAGCAGTTCTTC
CDR3aa: CASSILLAEFSEQFF
abundance: NA
v_gene: TRBV19
d_gene: TRBD2
j_gene: TRBJ2-1

CDR3nt: TGTGCTAGTGGTTTGGAGCCAGGGACAGGGGGCAGTGAGCAGTTCTTC
CDR3aa: CASGLEPGTGGSEQFF
abundance: once
v_gene: TRBV12-5
d_gene: TRBD1
j_gene: TRBJ2-1

CDR3nt: TGTGCCAGTAGTATCTCTCTATACGGAAACACCATATATTTT
CDR3aa: CASSISLYGNTIYF
abundance: NA
v_gene: TRBV19
d_gene: NA
j_gene: TRBJ1-3

CDR3nt: TGTGCCAGCAGTTACGGCAGGGGAGAGACCCAGTACTTC
CDR3aa: CASSYGRGETQYF
abundance: NA
v_gene: TRBV6-2/TRBV6-3
d_gene: NA
j_gene: TRBJ2-5

CDR3nt: TGTGCCAGCAGCTTAGATGTCTGGCGGGAGGGCGCCGATACGCAGTATTTT
CDR3aa: CASSLDVWREGADTQYF
abundance: NA
v_gene: TRBV11-2
d_gene: TRBD2
j_gene: TRBJ2-3

CDR3nt: TGTGCCAGCTACCGACAGGGTAATGAAAAACTGTTTTTT
CDR3aa: CASYRQGNEKLFF
abundance: NA
v_gene: TRBV28
d_gene: TRBD1
j_gene: TRBJ1-4

CDR3nt: TGTGCCAGCAGCGAGGGCCCTACTGGAGCTTTCTTT
CDR3aa: CASSEGPTGAFF
abundance: NA
v_gene: TRBV2
d_gene: NA
j_gene: TRBJ1-1

CDR3nt: TGTGCCAGCAGTTTCGGGACGGGGGATGAGAACACTGAAGCTTTCTTT
CDR3aa: CASSFGTGDENTEAFF
abundance: once
v_gene: TRBV2
d_gene: NA
j_gene: TRBJ1-1

CDR3nt: TGTGCCAGCAGCCAAGACACGGCTCGGGACAATGAGCAGTTCTTC
CDR3aa: CASSQDTARDNEQFF
abundance: NA
v_gene: TRBV14
d_gene: NA
j_gene: TRBJ2-1

CDR3nt: TGTGCCAGCAGCTTCACAGGGGTCCAAGAGACCCAGTACTTC
CDR3aa: CASSFTGVQETQYF
abundance: NA
v_gene: TRBV11-3
d_gene: TRBD1
j_gene: TRBJ2-5

CDR3nt: TGTGCCAGCAGTTACCCGGGGACAGGGGATCACGAGCAGTACTTC
CDR3aa: CASSYPGTGDHEQYF
abundance: NA
v_gene: TRBV6-5
d_gene: TRBD1
j_gene: TRBJ2-7

CDR3nt: TGCGCCAGCAGCCAAGAAGCCGGGACAGTGCACTCCTACAATGAGCAGTTCTTC
CDR3aa: CASSQEAGTVHSYNEQFF
abundance: once
v_gene: TRBV4-1
d_gene: TRBD1
j_gene: TRBJ2-1

CDR3nt: TGTGCCAGCAGCGGTAGCGGGAGTAGGGCCAAAAACATTCAGTACTTC
CDR3aa: CASSGSGSRAKNIQYF
abundance: NA
v_gene: TRBV7-2
d_gene: TRBD2
j_gene: TRBJ2-4

CDR3nt: TGTGCCAGCAGCGTACGCCAGAACTATGGCTACACCTTC
CDR3aa: CASSVRQNYGYTF
abundance: NA
v_gene: TRBV9
d_gene: NA
j_gene: TRBJ1-2

CDR3nt: TGTGCCAGCAATCCTGGGCCTTCGTGGAGGGGGCAAGATGGCTACACCTTC
CDR3aa: CASNPGPSWRGQDGYTF
abundance: NA
v_gene: TRBV27
d_gene: TRBD1
j_gene: TRBJ1-2

CDR3nt: TGTGCCAGCAGCTTTGGGCCCTTCGAAGGCAATCAGCCCCAGCATTTT
CDR3aa: CASSFGPFEGNQPQHF
abundance: NA
v_gene: TRBV7-8
d_gene: NA
j_gene: TRBJ1-5